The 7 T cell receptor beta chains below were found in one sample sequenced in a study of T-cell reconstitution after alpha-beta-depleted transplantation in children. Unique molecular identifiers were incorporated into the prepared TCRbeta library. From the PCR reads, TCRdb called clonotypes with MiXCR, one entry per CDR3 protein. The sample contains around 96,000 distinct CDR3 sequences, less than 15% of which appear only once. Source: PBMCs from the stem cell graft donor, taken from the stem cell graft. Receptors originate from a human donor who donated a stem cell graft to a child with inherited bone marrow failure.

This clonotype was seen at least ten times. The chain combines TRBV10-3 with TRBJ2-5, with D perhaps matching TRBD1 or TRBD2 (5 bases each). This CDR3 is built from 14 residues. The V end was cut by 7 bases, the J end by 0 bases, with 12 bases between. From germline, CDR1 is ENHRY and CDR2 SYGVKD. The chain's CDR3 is CAIMELGDQETQYF. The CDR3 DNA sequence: TGTGCCATCATGGAATTGGGGGACCAAGAGACCCAGTACTTC.

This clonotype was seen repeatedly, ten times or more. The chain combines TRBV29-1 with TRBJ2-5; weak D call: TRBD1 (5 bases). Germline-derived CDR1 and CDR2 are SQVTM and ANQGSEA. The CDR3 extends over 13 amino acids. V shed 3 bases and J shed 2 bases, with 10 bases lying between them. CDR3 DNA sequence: TGCAGCGTTGACAGGGCCCGACAAGAGACCCAGTACTTC. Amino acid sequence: CSVDRARQETQYF. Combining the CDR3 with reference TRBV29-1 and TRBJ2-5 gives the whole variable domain SAVISQKPSRDICQRGTSLTIQCQVDSQVTMMFWYRQQPGQSLTLIATANQGSEATYESGFVIDKFPISRPNLTFSTLTVSNMSPEDSSIYLCSVDRARQETQYFGPGTRLLVL.

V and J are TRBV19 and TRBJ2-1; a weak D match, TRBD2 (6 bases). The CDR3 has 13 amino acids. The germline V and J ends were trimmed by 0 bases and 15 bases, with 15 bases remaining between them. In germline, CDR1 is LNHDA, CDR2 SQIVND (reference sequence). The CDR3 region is CASSIDQTGERFF. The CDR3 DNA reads TGTGCCAGTAGTATAGACCAGACGGGGGAACGGTTCTTC.

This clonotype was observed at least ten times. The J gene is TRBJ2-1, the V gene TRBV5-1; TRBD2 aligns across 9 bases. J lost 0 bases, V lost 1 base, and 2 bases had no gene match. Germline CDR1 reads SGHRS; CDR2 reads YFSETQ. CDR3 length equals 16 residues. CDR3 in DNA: TGCGCCAGCAGCTTGCGGACTAGCGCCTCCTACAATGAGCAGTTCTTC. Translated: CASSLRTSASYNEQFF.

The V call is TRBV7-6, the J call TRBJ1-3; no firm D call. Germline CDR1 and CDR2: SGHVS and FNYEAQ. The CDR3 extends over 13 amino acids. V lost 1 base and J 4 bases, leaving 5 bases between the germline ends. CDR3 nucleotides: TGTGCCAGCAGCTTAGGATTGGGAAACACCATATATTTT. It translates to CASSLGLGNTIYF.

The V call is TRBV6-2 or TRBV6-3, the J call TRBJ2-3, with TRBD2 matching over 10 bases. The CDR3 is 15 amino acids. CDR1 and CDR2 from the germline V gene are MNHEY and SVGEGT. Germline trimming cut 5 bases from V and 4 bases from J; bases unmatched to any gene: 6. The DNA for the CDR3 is TGTGCCAGCAGTAGCGGGAGGGCCGAGGCAGATACGCAGTATTTT. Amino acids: CASSSGRAEADTQYF.

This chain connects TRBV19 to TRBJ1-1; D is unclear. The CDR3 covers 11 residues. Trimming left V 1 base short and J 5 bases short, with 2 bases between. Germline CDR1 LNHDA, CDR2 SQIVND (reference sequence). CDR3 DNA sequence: TGTGCCAGTAGTATAGGGACTGAAGCTTTCTTT. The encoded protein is CASSIGTEAFF.